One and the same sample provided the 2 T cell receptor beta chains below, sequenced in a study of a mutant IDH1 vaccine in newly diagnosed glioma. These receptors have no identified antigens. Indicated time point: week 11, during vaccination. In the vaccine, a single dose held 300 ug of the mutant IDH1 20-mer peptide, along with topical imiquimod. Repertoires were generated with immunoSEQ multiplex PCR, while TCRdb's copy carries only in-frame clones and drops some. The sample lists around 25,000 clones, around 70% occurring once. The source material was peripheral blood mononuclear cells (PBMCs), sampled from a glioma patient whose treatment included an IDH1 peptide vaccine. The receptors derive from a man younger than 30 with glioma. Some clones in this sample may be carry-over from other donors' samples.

In DNA, the CDR3 is TGTGCCAGCAGGCGAACGGGGCCTGCGGGTTATGGCTACACCTTC. Translating gives CASRRTGPAGYGYTF. The rearrangement links TRBV2 to TRBJ1-2; D perhaps matches TRBD1 (5 bases). The V and J ends lost 6 bases and 5 bases respectively, with 19 bases between them. CDR1 is SNHLY and CDR2 is FYNNEI in the germline V gene. CDR3 length equals 15 residues.

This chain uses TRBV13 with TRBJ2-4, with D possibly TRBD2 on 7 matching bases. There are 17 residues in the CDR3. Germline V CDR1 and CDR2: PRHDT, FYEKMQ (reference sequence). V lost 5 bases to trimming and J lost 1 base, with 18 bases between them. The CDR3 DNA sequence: TGTGCCAGCAGCCCCCAAGGGGGGGTGTGGGCCAAAAACATTCAGTACTTC. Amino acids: CASSPQGGVWAKNIQYF.